Described below is a single T cell receptor beta chain sequence and its context. This CDR3 has 14 residues. Per the germline V gene, CDR1 is GTSNPN and CDR2 is SVGIG (reference sequence). Trimming took off 5 bases at V and 2 bases at J, with 12 bases between the two ends. This specimen comes from a study of T-cell reconstitution after alpha-beta-depleted transplantation in children. Unique molecular identifiers were incorporated when the TCRbeta library was constructed. TCRdb re-called the PCR reads through MiXCR, storing one row per CDR3 protein. Of around 270,000 distinct CDR3 sequences listed, 9.5% to 13% are singletons.

The chain employs TRBV30 and TRBJ2-2, with D perhaps matching TRBD2 (6 bases). The material sequenced was PBMCs, taken before TCRalphabeta/CD19-depleted stem cell transplant. This TCR was recovered from a boy under three years old with acute myeloid leukemia, due to receive a stem cell transplant. In DNA form, the CDR3 reads TGTGCCTGGGGTGGAGGGGCAAACACCGGGGAGCTGTTTTTT. Translating it yields CAWGGGANTGELFF.